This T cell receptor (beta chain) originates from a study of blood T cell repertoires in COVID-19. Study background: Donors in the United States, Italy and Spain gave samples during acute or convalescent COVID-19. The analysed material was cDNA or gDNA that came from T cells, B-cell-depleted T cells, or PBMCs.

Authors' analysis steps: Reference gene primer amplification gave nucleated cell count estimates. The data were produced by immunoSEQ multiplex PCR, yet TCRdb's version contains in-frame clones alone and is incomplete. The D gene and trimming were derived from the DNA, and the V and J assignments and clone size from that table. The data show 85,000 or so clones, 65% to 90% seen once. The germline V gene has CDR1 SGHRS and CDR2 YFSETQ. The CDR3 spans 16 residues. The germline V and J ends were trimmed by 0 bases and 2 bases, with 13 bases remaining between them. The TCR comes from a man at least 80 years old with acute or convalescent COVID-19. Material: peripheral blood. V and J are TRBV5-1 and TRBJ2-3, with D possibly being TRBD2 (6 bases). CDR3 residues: CASSLAASEPTDTQYF. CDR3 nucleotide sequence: TGCGCCAGCAGCTTGGCGGCTAGCGAACCCACAGATACGCAGTATTTT.